The following is a T cell receptor beta chain sequence with its context. What it recognizes is unknown. The authors loaded roughly 200 ng DNA, 30,000 to 35,000 T cell genomes, into sorted-subset replicate PCRs. As originally analysed: There were no quality scores in the junction-only immunoSEQ sequences, so filtering differed. Generated by immunoSEQ multiplex PCR, the TCRdb table keeps only in-frame clones and is missing some. The V and J calls and clone size come from that table; D and trimming were worked out from the DNA. The table lists nearly 1,000,000 clones, 70% to 85% of them singletons. The data belong to a study of shared clonotypes between healthy human individuals. Study details: Participating donors consisted of a couple of women and a few men aged 18 to 49.

Study-wide results and caveats: A handful of donors showed sharing of approximately 4.7% of naive CD4 clonotypes.

CDR1 is SGHNT, CDR2 YYREEE, per germline (reference sequence). This CDR3 contains 16 residues. V shed 2 bases and J 0 bases; nucleotides not matched to a gene: 3. Sequencing was done on a sample of memory CD4+ T cells sorted from blood. The subset is: CD45RA-negative fraction. This sequence originates from a man aged 18 to 35 in good health. This chain joins TRBV5-4 and TRBJ2-1, with 9 nucleotides matching TRBD2. This CDR3 reads CASSFERGASYNEQFF. DNA for the CDR3: TGTGCCAGCAGCTTTGAGCGGGGGGCCTCCTACAATGAGCAGTTCTTC.